The 23 T cell receptor beta chains below come from one sample, sequenced in a study of cytomegalovirus exposure and HLA in healthy donors. PCR employed 60 Vbeta and 13 Jbeta primers. Generated by immunoSEQ multiplex PCR, the TCRdb table keeps only in-frame clones and is missing some. This listing includes 90,000 to 130,000 clones. Sequencing input: PBMCs. These receptors were taken from a man in his forties in good health and CMV-seropositive.

The rearrangement uses TRBV7-9 and TRBJ2-1, with 7 bases fitting TRBD1. Germline CDR1 is SEHNR and CDR2 is FQNEAQ (reference sequence). CDR3 length equals 16 residues. Trimming removed 11 bases from V and 4 bases from J; junction bases left unmatched: 17. The CDR3: CAVELLWGRGYNEQFF. CDR3 coding DNA: TGTGCCGTCGAACTTTTGTGGGGCAGGGGGTACAATGAGCAGTTCTTC.

The chain is built from TRBV19 and TRBJ1-2; a possible D gene is TRBD1 (5 bases). Germline CDR1 is LNHDA and CDR2 is SQIVND (reference sequence). The CDR3 loop spans 14 amino acids. V was trimmed by 7 bases and J by 4 bases, leaving 16 bases between them. The CDR3, as DNA: TGTGCCAGTAAGATAAGGGGAGGCCTCTATGGCTACACCTTC. Amino acids: CASKIRGGLYGYTF.

This chain connects TRBV28 to TRBJ1-2; D unclear. The CDR3 has 15 residues. Germline V gene lookup returns CDR1 MDHEN and CDR2 SYDVKM. V shed 7 bases and J shed 4 bases, with 19 bases lying between them. CDR3 region: CASTPSGAQVYGYTF. Here the CDR3 DNA reads TGTGCCAGCACCCCAAGTGGTGCTCAGGTCTATGGCTACACCTTC.

The genes are TRBV6-5 and TRBJ2-7; 9 nucleotides align to TRBD1. The CDR3 has 15 amino acids. After removal of 2 bases from V and 3 bases from J, the junction contained 5 bases not matched to a gene. The germline V gene encodes CDR1 MNHEY and CDR2 SVGAGI. The DNA for the CDR3 is TGTGCCAGCAGTTACCGACAGGGGGGAGTCTACGAGCAGTACTTC. Amino acid sequence: CASSYRQGGVYEQYF.

The CDR3 region is CASSTLAVNTGELFF. The CDR3 coding sequence is TGTGCCAGTAGTACACTAGCGGTAAACACCGGGGAGCTGTTTTTT. The chain combines TRBV19 with TRBJ2-2, with 8 bases identical to TRBD2. V trimming: 4 bases; J trimming: 2 bases; junction bases outside the gene matches: 3. The CDR3 has 15 residues. Germline V gene data show CDR1 as LNHDA and CDR2 as SQIVND (reference sequence). Based on the CDR3 plus reference TRBV19 and TRBJ2-2, the full variable domain is DGGITQSPKYLFRKEGQNVTLSCEQNLNHDAMYWYRQDPGQGLRLIYYSQIVNDFQKGDIAEGYSVSREKKESFPLTVTSAQKNPTAFYLCASSTLAVNTGELFFGEGSRLTVL.

V usage is TRBV11-2 and J usage is TRBJ2-7, with D possibly being TRBD1 (6 bases). The germline V and J ends were trimmed by 7 bases and 3 bases, with 13 bases remaining between them. This CDR3 has 13 residues. CDR1 and CDR2 (germline): SGHAT, FQNNGV. DNA of the CDR3: TGTGCCAGCACCCGGGACACCTACTACGAGCAGTACTTC. It translates to CASTRDTYYEQYF.

The chain links TRBV28 to TRBJ2-7; 9 positions agree with TRBD1. From germline, CDR1 is MDHEN and CDR2 SYDVKM. The CDR3 is made up of 15 amino acids. The trim removed 8 bases at V and 6 bases at J, leaving 14 bases unmatched. Here the CDR3 reads CASQRPDRGGFEQYF. The DNA of the CDR3 is TGTGCCAGCCAACGGCCGGACAGGGGAGGTTTCGAGCAGTACTTC.

CDR3 loop: CAWSERDRGETQYF. CDR3 nucleotides: TGTGCCTGGAGTGAACGGGACAGGGGAGAGACCCAGTACTTC. This sequence joins TRBV30 and TRBJ2-5; the match to TRBD1 covers 10 bases. Trimming at V came to 1 base and at J to 4 bases, leaving 3 bases not matched to a gene. Per germline, CDR1 GTSNPN and CDR2 SVGIG (reference sequence). The CDR3 is 14 amino acids.

The chain combines TRBV29-1 with TRBJ2-3, with 7 bases aligning to TRBD2. Germline assignment: CDR1 SQVTM and CDR2 ANQGSEA. The trim removed 6 bases at V and 14 bases at J, leaving 2 bases unmatched. This CDR3 has 8 amino acids. The CDR3 DNA reads TGCAGCGTGCCGGGGGGGTATTTT. Residues: CSVPGGYF.

CDR3 region: CASIGQGANGYTF. Written as DNA, the CDR3 is TGTGCCAGCATTGGACAGGGGGCTAATGGCTACACCTTC. The V gene is TRBV27, the J gene TRBJ1-2; 11 bases are shared with TRBD1. Trimming removed 7 bases from V and 6 bases from J; junction bases left unmatched: 4. There are 13 residues in the CDR3. Germline CDR1 MNHEY, CDR2 SMNVEV (reference sequence).

The V gene is TRBV19, the J gene TRBJ2-1; 10 positions match TRBD2. The germline V gene encodes CDR1 LNHDA and CDR2 SQIVND (reference sequence). J lost 4 bases, V lost 3 bases, and 6 bases had no gene match. The CDR3 is 16 amino acids. Here the CDR3 reads CASSILAGGKYNEQFF. CDR3 bases: TGTGCCAGTAGTATTTTAGCGGGAGGAAAATACAATGAGCAGTTCTTC. Full variable domain (missing parts from reference TRBV19 and TRBJ2-1): DGGITQSPKYLFRKEGQNVTLSCEQNLNHDAMYWYRQDPGQGLRLIYYSQIVNDFQKGDIAEGYSVSREKKESFPLTVTSAQKNPTAFYLCASSILAGGKYNEQFFGPGTRLTVL.

The chain has TRBV19 and TRBJ2-5; tentatively, D is TRBD2 (5 bases). With the DNA end fitting TRBJ2-7 better, the J assignment may be wrong. The CDR3 totals 13 residues. The germline gives CDR1 LNHDA, CDR2 SQIVND (reference sequence). The CDR3 bases are TGTGCCAGTAGCCAGCAGCGGCGAAACGAGCAGTACTTC. This codes for CASSQQRRNEQYF.

This chain joins TRBV6-5 and TRBJ2-5; D is perhaps TRBD1 (6 bases). V lost 4 bases, J lost 4 bases, and 16 bases lay in between. Germline loops: CDR1 MNHEY, CDR2 SVGAGI. The CDR3 runs to 15 residues. CDR3 loop: CASSSPGRGGETQYF. CDR3 coding DNA: TGTGCCAGCAGTTCCCCCGGCAGGGGTGGAGAGACCCAGTACTTC.

The chain has TRBV5-1 and TRBJ1-1; a possible D gene is TRBD1 (5 bases). V dropped 4 bases and J dropped 3 bases, with 28 bases sitting between them. Germline lookup yields CDR1 SGHRS and CDR2 YFSETQ. The CDR3 loop spans 19 amino acids. The CDR3 region has the DNA TGCGCCAGCAGCCCCATTCGACCTCCACCCCCCGACAGTGACACTGAAGCTTTCTTT. The encoded protein is CASSPIRPPPPDSDTEAFF. The full variable domain, completed using reference TRBV5-1 and TRBJ1-1, is KAGVTQTPRYLIKTRGQQVTLSCSPISGHRSVSWYQQTPGQGLQFLFEYFSETQRNKGNFPGRFSGRQFSNSRSEMNVSTLELGDSALYLCASSPIRPPPPDSDTEAFFGQGTRLTVV.

The chain uses TRBV7-3 and TRBJ1-1; tentative D call: TRBD1 (5 bases). The germline CDR1 and CDR2 sequences are SGHTA and FQGTGA. The CDR3 loop spans 14 amino acids. Between the trimmed V and J ends, which lost 4 bases and 3 bases, there was a span of 12 bases. CDR3 in amino acids: CASSSTPGDTEAFF. The CDR3 nucleotides are TGTGCCAGCAGCTCCACCCCGGGGGACACTGAAGCTTTCTTT.

CDR3 sequence (DNA): TGCGCCAGCAGTGCAATAGCGGGTAGCTCCTACAATGAGCAGTTCTTC. As protein: CASSAIAGSSYNEQFF. The chain joins TRBV10-1 to TRBJ2-1; TRBD2 aligns across 7 bases. The CDR3 spans 16 residues. Unmatched junction bases numbered 6, after V lost 4 bases and J lost 0 bases. Germline lookup yields CDR1 WNHNN and CDR2 SYGVQD (reference sequence).

This clone is called medium-sized based on its frequency. The rearrangement links TRBV10-3 to TRBJ2-7; 10 bases align to TRBD1. Germline CDR1 reads ENHRY; CDR2 reads SYGVKD. With 2 bases clipped from V and 5 bases from J, the junction kept 6 bases outside the gene matches. The CDR3 totals 15 residues. The CDR3 DNA reads TGTGCCATCAGTGAGGCGGGACAGGGGATCAACGAGCAGTACTTC. Translating it yields CAISEAGQGINEQYF.

The chain couples TRBV27 to TRBJ1-5; unclear D gene. Germline V gives CDR1 MNHEY, CDR2 SMNVEV (reference sequence). CDR3 length equals 14 residues. V was pared by 0 bases and J by 8 bases, with 11 bases between. CDR3 sequence reads: CASSLSSNAKPQHF. The CDR3 DNA sequence: TGTGCCAGCAGTTTATCGAGTAATGCAAAGCCCCAGCATTTT.

The chain uses TRBV29-1 and TRBJ1-1, with 7 nucleotides matching TRBD1. Germline V gene data show CDR1 as SQVTM and CDR2 as ANQGSEA. The CDR3 has 12 amino acids. The CDR3: CSYRGLSTEAFF. CDR3 bases: TGCAGTTACAGGGGATTGAGTACTGAAGCTTTCTTT. Complete variable domain (other parts from reference TRBV29-1 and TRBJ1-1): SAVISQKPSRDICQRGTSLTIQCQVDSQVTMMFWYRQQPGQSLTLIATANQGSEATYESGFVIDKFPISRPNLTFSTLTVSNMSPEDSSIYLCSYRGLSTEAFFGQGTRLTVV.

V gene TRBV7-2 combines with J gene TRBJ2-6; possible D gene TRBD1, 5 bases. Trimming took 4 bases from V and 0 from J, leaving 7 bases between them. This CDR3 contains 15 residues. From germline, CDR1 is SGHTA and CDR2 FQGNSA. CDR3 sequence (DNA): TGTGCCAGCAGCTCCGACAGCTCTGGGGCCAACGTCCTGACTTTC. Encoded protein: CASSSDSSGANVLTF.

This chain links TRBV7-8 with TRBJ1-1, with no clear D. Trimming shortened V by 5 bases and J by 7 bases, and 17 bases separated the two germline ends. This CDR3 is 14 amino acids long. Germline V CDR1 and CDR2: SGHVS, FQNEAQ. The CDR3 protein is CASSLDRWSREAFF. Here the CDR3 DNA reads TGTGCCAGCAGCCTCGACCGGTGGAGTCGTGAAGCTTTCTTT.

The CDR3: CASSLRGRGQRPQHF. The CDR3 bases are TGTGCCAGCAGTTTAAGAGGCAGGGGGCAACGGCCCCAGCATTTT. V and J are TRBV28 and TRBJ1-5; 8 bases agree with TRBD1. Germline V CDR1 and CDR2: MDHEN, SYDVKM. V lost 2 bases, J lost 9 bases, and 9 bases stayed unmatched. The length of the CDR3 is 15 residues. Using reference TRBV28 and TRBJ1-5 for the parts outside the CDR3, the full variable domain is DVKVTQSSRYLVKRTGEKVFLECVQDMDHENMFWYRQDPGLGLRLIYFSYDVKMKEKGDIPEGYSVSREKKERFSLILESASTNQTSMYLCASSLRGRGQRPQHFGDGTRLSIL.

The V call is TRBV19, the J call TRBJ1-2; D is undetermined. The CDR3 loop spans 12 amino acids. Germline V gene lookup returns CDR1 LNHDA and CDR2 SQIVND (reference sequence). V shed 6 bases and J shed 4 bases, with 9 bases lying between them. CDR3 region: CASSQTSYGYTF. The CDR3 DNA follows: TGTGCCAGTAGCCAGACAAGCTATGGCTACACCTTC.